Shown below are 3 T cell receptor beta chains from a single sample sequenced in a study of human thymus T cells. Resections that were taken during corrective heart surgery supplied the thymus tissue. Here immunoSEQ multiplex PCR was the method, and the copy in TCRdb shows in-frame clones only, minus some. The sample contains approximately 71,000 clones, 85% to 95% of which appear only once. Sequencing was performed on thymus tissue. Receptor source: a girl under three years old with a congenital heart defect but otherwise immunologically healthy.

The chain links TRBV28 to TRBJ1-4, with D possibly TRBD1 on 5 matching bases. V dropped 7 bases and J dropped 10 bases, with 22 bases sitting between them. Germline V lookup: CDR1 MDHEN, CDR2 SYDVKM. CDR3 length: 15 residues. The CDR3 sequence is CASTPGETELGKLFF. The CDR3, as DNA: TGTGCCAGCACTCCAGGCGAGACAGAATTAGGAAAACTGTTTTTT. Full variable domain (remainder filled in from reference TRBV28 and TRBJ1-4): DVKVTQSSRYLVKRTGEKVFLECVQDMDHENMFWYRQDPGLGLRLIYFSYDVKMKEKGDIPEGYSVSREKKERFSLILESASTNQTSMYLCASTPGETELGKLFFGSGTQLSVL.

This clone was seen only once. The V call is TRBV27, the J call TRBJ1-5; D is uncertain. Trimming removed 8 bases at V and 3 bases at J, with 11 bases between. The CDR3 sequence is 13 residues long. CDR1 and CDR2 (germline): MNHEY, SMNVEV (reference sequence). The CDR3 here is CASRRGYNQPQHF. Here the CDR3 DNA reads TGTGCCAGCCGACGAGGGTACAATCAGCCCCAGCATTTT.

The chain links TRBV30 to TRBJ1-3, with unresolved D. Germline CDR1 reads GTSNPN; CDR2 reads SVGIG (reference sequence). V dropped 4 bases and J dropped 0 bases, with 13 bases sitting between them. CDR3 length: 15 amino acids. The CDR3 region is CAWIRRVLSGNTIYF. The DNA of the CDR3 is TGTGCCTGGATTCGCCGGGTCCTCTCTGGAAACACCATATATTTT. Looking up the rest from reference TRBV30 and TRBJ1-3 gives the full variable domain: SQTIHQWPATLVQPVGSPLSLECTVEGTSNPNLYWYRQAAGRGLQLLFYSVGIGQISSEVPQNLSASRPQDRQFILSSKKLLLSDSGFYLCAWIRRVLSGNTIYFGEGSWLTVV.